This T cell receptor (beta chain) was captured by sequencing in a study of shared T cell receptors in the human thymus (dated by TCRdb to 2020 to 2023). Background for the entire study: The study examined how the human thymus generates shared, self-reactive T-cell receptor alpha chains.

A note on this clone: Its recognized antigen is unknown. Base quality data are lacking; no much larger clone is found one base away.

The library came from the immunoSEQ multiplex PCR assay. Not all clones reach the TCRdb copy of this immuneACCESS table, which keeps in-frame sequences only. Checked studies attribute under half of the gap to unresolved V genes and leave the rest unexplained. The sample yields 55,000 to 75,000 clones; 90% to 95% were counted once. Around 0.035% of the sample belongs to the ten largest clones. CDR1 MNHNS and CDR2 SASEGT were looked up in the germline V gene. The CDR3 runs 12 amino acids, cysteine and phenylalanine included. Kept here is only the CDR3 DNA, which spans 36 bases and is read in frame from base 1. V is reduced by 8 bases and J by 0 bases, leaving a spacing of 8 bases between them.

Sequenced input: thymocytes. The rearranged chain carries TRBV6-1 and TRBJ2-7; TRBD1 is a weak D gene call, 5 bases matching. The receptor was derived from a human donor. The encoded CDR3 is CASDRDSYEQYF. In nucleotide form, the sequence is TGTGCCAGCGACAGAGACTCCTACGAGCAGTACTTC.